This is a list of T cell receptor beta chains from one sample in a study of vaccination effects on CD4 cells after COVID-19. Assay used: immunoSEQ multiplex PCR; TCRdb lists only in-frame clones, some missing. Of 77,000 or so clones detected, about 79% appear once; the ten largest clones hold roughly 10%. These receptors' targets are unknown. Sequencing used CD4+ T cells from PBMCs cultured with SARS-CoV-2 spike peptides, obtained before COVID-19 vaccination. These receptors originate from a human donor who received a COVID-19 vaccine. Both conserved end residues are part of each CDR3. The D gene is left open where the match is weak. Only part of the rows carry a size: once, few, many, or a class if the clone is expanded.

-	TRBV7-9	TRBJ2-1	-	TGTGCCAGCAGCTTAATGTGGGGGAACAATGAGCAGTTCTTC	CASSLMWGNNEQFF
-	TRBV5-1	TRBJ1-2	-	TGCGCCAGCACCCCCGTGGACAGTAGGAACTATGGCTACACCTTC	CASTPVDSRNYGYTF
-	TRBV28	TRBJ1-2	-	TGTGCCAGCAGCTTGGGGACCTATGGCTACACCTTC	CASSLGTYGYTF
-	TRBV7-7	TRBJ2-2	-	TGTGCCAGCAGCTCCCGTCGGGGAACGAACACCGGGGAGCTGTTTTTT	CASSSRRGTNTGELFF
-	TRBV6-6	TRBJ2-1	once	TGTGCCAGCAGTTTGAGTTCGGGGTACAATGAGCAGTTCTTC	CASSLSSGYNEQFF
-	TRBV18	TRBJ1-4	once	TGTGCCAGCTCACCAGGGGTTGGCGAAAAACTGTTTTTT	CASSPGVGEKLFF
-	TRBV5-1	TRBJ1-3	-	TGCGCCAGCAGCCAGAAGGGGGGGCAGAAAGGAAACACCATATATTTT	CASSQKGGQKGNTIYF
-	TRBV6-4	TRBJ2-1	-	TGTGCCAGCAGTTTGACAGGCGGGGATTACAATGAGCAGTTCTTC	CASSLTGGDYNEQFF
-	TRBV7-3	TRBJ1-5	-	TGTGCCAGCAGCTTAACGGGGGGTGCAGGTCAGCCCCAGCATTTT	CASSLTGGAGQPQHF
-	TRBV3-1/TRBV3-2	TRBJ2-3	-	TGTGCCAGCAGCCAAGATCCGAGGGGCGGAGATACGCAGTATTTT	CASSQDPRGGDTQYF
-	TRBV5-5	TRBJ2-5	-	TGTGCCAGCAGCTTGGGGGCTTCCCTTAGGGGAGAGACCCAGTACTTC	CASSLGASLRGETQYF
-	TRBV7-9	TRBJ2-3	-	TGTGCCAGCAGCTTTTCAGGGGGCACAGATACGCAGTATTTT	CASSFSGGTDTQYF
-	TRBV6-2/TRBV6-3	TRBJ1-6	-	TGTGCCAGCAGTTCCGTTGGGCAGTATAATTCACCCCTCCACTTT	CASSSVGQYNSPLHF
-	TRBV11-3	TRBJ1-1	few	TGTGCCAGCAGCCCACGAGGGAACACTGAAGCTTTCTTT	CASSPRGNTEAFF
TRBD2	TRBV5-6	TRBJ2-5	-	TGTGCCAGCAGCTTGTATACGGGAGCGGGGGGGCGAGAGACCCAGTACTTC	CASSLYTGAGGRETQYF
-	TRBV18	TRBJ2-1	once	TGTGCCAGCTCACCTTACACCGGGGGCACGGGGAATGAGCAGTTCTTC	CASSPYTGGTGNEQFF
-	TRBV7-9	TRBJ2-5	-	TGTGCCAGCAGCTTAGGAATCCTCCAATCGGAGACCCAGTACTTC	CASSLGILQSETQYF
-	TRBV4-3	TRBJ1-6	-	TGCGCCAGCAGCCAAGATATGCAGGGCGATAATTCACCCCTCCACTTT	CASSQDMQGDNSPLHF
-	TRBV6-5	TRBJ2-5	-	TGTGCCAGCACCCTAGGGCTTTCCCAGTACTTC	CASTLGLSQYF
TRBD1	TRBV19	TRBJ2-5	-	TGTGCCAGTAGTCCAAGGACAGGGGGCAAGAAGACCCAGTACTTC	CASSPRTGGKKTQYF
-	TRBV7-3	TRBJ1-1	-	TGTGCCAGCAGCCCTGGGGGGGCTGGGAAGAGAGCTTTCTTT	CASSPGGAGKRAFF
-	TRBV7-2	TRBJ2-3	-	TGTGCCAGCAGCTCCCGGACGACCAGGGGAGATACGCAGTATTTT	CASSSRTTRGDTQYF
-	TRBV6-5	TRBJ1-1	-	TGTGCCAGCACCAAGGGAGGGAACACTGAAGCTTTCTTT	CASTKGGNTEAFF
TRBD1	TRBV9	TRBJ1-2	-	TGTGCCAGCAGCCGAGGGACAGGGGGCGCCGGCTATGGCTACACCTTC	CASSRGTGGAGYGYTF
-	TRBV5-1	TRBJ2-5	once	TGCGCCAGCAGCTTGGACAGGGTGTACGAGACCCAGTACTTC	CASSLDRVYETQYF
-	TRBV7-9	TRBJ2-5	-	TGTGCCAGCACGAGGGACCCCAAGGGAGAGACCCAGTACTTC	CASTRDPKGETQYF
TRBD2	TRBV27	TRBJ2-3	-	TGTGCCACCCAACTAGCGGGGGGAACAGATACGCAGTATTTT	CATQLAGGTDTQYF
-	TRBV10-3	TRBJ1-6	few	TGTGCCATCAGTGAGTCGAATGGTAATTCACCCCTCCACTTT	CAISESNGNSPLHF
TRBD1	TRBV6-4	TRBJ2-3	-	TGTGCCAGCAGACAGGGGGCTAGCACAGATACGCAGTATTTT	CASRQGASTDTQYF
-	TRBV29-1	TRBJ1-5	-	TGCAGCGTTGAGGCGGGGAGCAATCAGCCCCAGCATTTT	CSVEAGSNQPQHF
-	TRBV19	TRBJ1-5	-	TGTGCCAGTAGTATAATGGGAACGCGAAGCAATCAGCCCCAGCATTTT	CASSIMGTRSNQPQHF
-	TRBV18	TRBJ1-1	-	TGTGCCAGCTCACCGGCGCCTGGGACTGAAGCTTTCTTT	CASSPAPGTEAFF
-	TRBV24-1	TRBJ2-3	-	TGTGCCACCAGTGACGCAGGGAGCACAGATACGCAGTATTTT	CATSDAGSTDTQYF
TRBD1	TRBV5-8	TRBJ1-6	-	TGTGCCAGCAGCCCTCGACAGGGCACGTTCCATAATTCACCCCTCCACTTT	CASSPRQGTFHNSPLHF
-	TRBV30	TRBJ2-5	-	TGTGCCTGGAGTGTACTAGGAATGGAGACCCAGTACTTC	CAWSVLGMETQYF
TRBD1	TRBV19	TRBJ2-3	-	TGTGCCAGTAAGAACAGGGGTGGAACAGATACGCAGTATTTT	CASKNRGGTDTQYF
TRBD1	TRBV5-4	TRBJ2-2	once	TGTGCCAGCAGCCCCCCCGGGACAGGGGTCCTCACCGGGGAGCTGTTTTTT	CASSPPGTGVLTGELFF
-	TRBV19	TRBJ1-5	-	TGTGCCAGTAGTGCCCTTGGGCGCGGGTACAATCAGCCCCAGCATTTT	CASSALGRGYNQPQHF
TRBD1	TRBV6-1	TRBJ2-2	few	TGTGCCAGCAGTGGAGACAGGGGGTTTAACACCGGGGAGCTGTTTTTT	CASSGDRGFNTGELFF
-	TRBV7-9	TRBJ2-3	-	TGTGCCAGCAGCCACTACCAGGGGGGTGATACGCAGTATTTT	CASSHYQGGDTQYF
-	TRBV6-1	TRBJ1-2	-	TGTGCCAGCAGTGAAGCGGGAACCTCTAACTATGGCTACACCTTC	CASSEAGTSNYGYTF
-	TRBV6-2/TRBV6-3	TRBJ1-2	-	TGTGCCAGCAGTTACGCGGGGGCCCCTAACTATGGCTACACCTTC	CASSYAGAPNYGYTF
-	TRBV5-1	TRBJ1-2	-	TGCGCCAGCAGCTTGGGCAGGGCTGGCTACACCTTC	CASSLGRAGYTF
-	TRBV28	TRBJ1-2	once	TGTGCCAGCAGTTTAAGACAGGTGCACTATGGCTACACCTTC	CASSLRQVHYGYTF
TRBD1	TRBV19	TRBJ1-1	-	TGTGCCAGTAGCAGACAGGGGTTGAACACTGAAGCTTTCTTT	CASSRQGLNTEAFF
TRBD1	TRBV29-1	TRBJ2-5	-	TGCAGCGTCCAGGGGACAGCCCTCCAAGAGACCCAGTACTTC	CSVQGTALQETQYF
TRBD1	TRBV29-1	TRBJ2-5	-	TGCAGCGTTGTCCCCCGGACAGGGTTTCCAGAGACCCAGTACTTC	CSVVPRTGFPETQYF
TRBD1	TRBV19	TRBJ1-5	-	TGTGCCAGTAGTACCCGACAGGGGGCGAGTCAGCCCCAGCATTTT	CASSTRQGASQPQHF
-	TRBV2	TRBJ2-2	once	TGTGCCAGCAGTGAAACTCTCGGGGAGCTGTTTTTT	CASSETLGELFF
-	TRBV29-1	TRBJ2-1	-	TGCAGCGTTGTTCTTGGCGCTGAGCAGTTCTTC	CSVVLGAEQFF
-	TRBV7-9	TRBJ1-6	-	TGTGCCAGCAGCTTAGTTGGGGGGACGGGGACTTCACCCCTCCACTTT	CASSLVGGTGTSPLHF
-	TRBV15	TRBJ1-5	-	TGTGCCACCAGCAGATACTCTGAGCCCCAGCATTTT	CATSRYSEPQHF